One sample yielded the 7 T cell receptor beta chains listed below, sequenced in a study of OX40 agonist ivuxolimab in advanced cancers. Libraries came from the immunoSEQ multiplex PCR assay. Held by TCRdb, this immuneACCESS table contains in-frame sequences only and omits some clones. Under half of the omission traces to an unresolved V gene where checked; the cause of the rest is unknown. This sample holds more than 75,000 clones; 70% to 90% were observed only once. 0.3% to 0.45% of the sample is taken by the ten largest. The sequencing used CD4+ or CD8+ T cells sorted from blood, collected in a trial of the OX40 agonist ivuxolimab. The receptor set was obtained from an adult with an advanced solid tumor such as melanoma, head and neck, liver or kidney cancer.

The chain joins TRBV6-5 to TRBJ2-7, with 12 nucleotides matching TRBD1. CDR3 length: 15 amino acids. With 1 base clipped from V and 7 bases from J, the junction kept 5 bases outside the gene matches. Per the germline V gene, CDR1 is MNHEY and CDR2 is SVGAGI. CDR3: CASSYWDRGRGEQYF. CDR3 DNA: TGTGCCAGCAGTTACTGGGACAGGGGGCGAGGTGAGCAGTACTTC.

There are a few counts of this clone. This chain joins TRBV7-6 and TRBJ2-7; 9 nucleotides agree with TRBD2. The CDR3 contains 18 residues. Trimming took 3 bases from V and 0 from J; bases not matched to a gene: 12. Germline V gene data show CDR1 as SGHVS and CDR2 as FNYEAQ. CDR3 loop: CASSFQAGGGLSSYEQYF. The CDR3 DNA reads TGTGCCAGCAGCTTCCAAGCGGGAGGTGGGCTAAGCTCCTACGAGCAGTACTTC.

This clone has only one observation. The rearrangement uses TRBV14 and TRBJ1-1; no definite D call. Trimming removed 2 bases at V and 1 base at J, with 14 bases between. This CDR3 has 16 residues. Germline-derived CDR1 and CDR2 are SGHDN and FVKESK. CDR3 amino acids: CASSQWTLRANTEAFF. In DNA, the CDR3 is TGTGCCAGCAGCCAATGGACCCTGAGAGCGAACACTGAAGCTTTCTTT.

This sequence joins TRBV4-2 and TRBJ2-2; TRBD2 might be the D (5 bases). This CDR3 contains 15 residues. Germline CDR1 reads LGHNA; CDR2 reads YNFKEQ. The ends were cut back, 5 bases at V and 1 base at J, with 11 bases in the middle. CDR3 in DNA: TGTGCCAGCAGCTTGCGGGCAGGGAACACCGGGGAGCTGTTTTTT. Translated, it gives CASSLRAGNTGELFF.

This chain uses TRBV30 with TRBJ1-3, with TRBD1 matching over 7 bases. Germline assignment: CDR1 GTSNPN and CDR2 SVGIG (reference sequence). This CDR3 is 17 amino acids long. With V trimmed by 3 bases and J by 0 bases, 11 bases remained unmatched. The CDR3 sequence is CAWSLIQAGGSGNTIYF. The CDR3 DNA follows: TGTGCCTGGAGCCTAATTCAGGCAGGGGGCTCTGGAAACACCATATATTTT.

The chain uses TRBV29-1 and TRBJ2-2; TRBD2 matches at 9 bases. Germline V gives CDR1 SQVTM, CDR2 ANQGSEA. V shed 6 bases and J 1 base; nucleotides not matched to a gene: 9. This CDR3 has 16 amino acids. CDR3 loop: CSVEPTSGVNTGELFF. The CDR3 coding sequence is TGCAGCGTCGAACCGACTAGCGGAGTGAACACCGGGGAGCTGTTTTTT.

CDR3 loop: CASRDHSGANVLTF. DNA for the CDR3: TGTGCCAGTCGGGACCACTCTGGGGCCAACGTCCTGACTTTC. V is TRBV28 and J is TRBJ2-6; D possibly uses TRBD1 or TRBD2 (5 bases each). Germline V gene lookup returns CDR1 MDHEN and CDR2 SYDVKM. Trimming cost V 9 bases and J 0 bases, with 9 bases left between them. The CDR3 consists of 14 residues. Full variable domain (outside the CDR3, taken from reference TRBV28 and TRBJ2-6): DVKVTQSSRYLVKRTGEKVFLECVQDMDHENMFWYRQDPGLGLRLIYFSYDVKMKEKGDIPEGYSVSREKKERFSLILESASTNQTSMYLCASRDHSGANVLTFGAGSRLTVL.